Given below is one TCR beta chain in context. Antigen: not known. The germline V and J ends were trimmed by 5 bases and 0 bases, with 15 bases remaining between them. CDR3 length: 16 amino acids. Germline V gene data show CDR1 as MNHEY and CDR2 as SMNVEV (reference sequence). TCRdb used MiXCR to reprocess the reads, holding one entry per CDR3 protein. The sample records 300,000 to 400,000 distinct CDR3 sequences, about 27% being singletons. The data belong to a study of T cell repertoires in cytomegalovirus infection. The V call is TRBV27, the J call TRBJ2-3, with TRBD1 as a possible D gene (6 bases). Here the sequenced sample was cultured PBMCs, taken from culture after CMV antigen stimulation. The receptor's source is a human donor in good health (CMV status not recorded). Some clones in this sample may be carry-over from other donors' samples. CDR3 protein: CASSPEGETSTDTQYF. In DNA, the CDR3 is TGTGCCAGCAGTCCCGAGGGGGAAACTAGCACAGATACGCAGTATTTT.